This T cell receptor (beta chain) stems from a study of regulatory T cells in long-lasting Graves disease. Time point described: persistent/refractory GD, antithyroid drugs over 5 years with positive TRAb. Generation of the TCR library employed RNA extracted from PBMCs. Overall study findings and caveats: Those with persistent Graves' had less TCR diversity than newly diagnosed patients. Gene preferences differed: TRBV28, TRBJ1-2, TRBJ2-5 in persistent cases.

Both iRepertoire HTBI primers and Arm-PCR of CDR3 regions were used to build the TCR beta libraries. MiXCR was run by TCRdb on the multiplex PCR reads, yielding one entry per CDR3 protein. Among a few hundred thousand distinct CDR3 sequences listed, 20% to 25% were seen once. The V segment lost 6 bases and the J segment 2 bases; nucleotides outside the gene matches: 13. CDR3 length: 17 residues. With respect to this clonotype: Its specificity is unknown.

This receptor was identified in a female donor with Graves disease. The specimen was peripheral blood mononuclear cells (PBMCs), collected when the disease was refractory, from a patient treated with antithyroid drugs. This chain connects TRBV12-3 or TRBV12-4 to TRBJ2-5, with 9 bases lining up with TRBD1. DNA for the CDR3: TGTGCCAGCAGCTCAATACCGGGACAGGGAAGACAAGAGACCCAGTACTTC. Its protein is CASSSIPGQGRQETQYF.